This T cell receptor beta chain is drawn from a study of response to subunit inactivated influenza vaccine. Study-level findings and limits: Few additional T cells are recruited per seasonal influenza vaccination, authors suggested.

TCRdb re-called the RT-PCR reads through MiXCR, storing one row per CDR3 protein. The profile shows hundreds of thousands of distinct CDR3 sequences, approximately 12% of them singletons. The table lists this clonotype with many counts. Its antigen remains unidentified. The CDR3 has 14 residues. Germline CDR1 and CDR2: MDHEN and SYDVKM. V dropped 1 base and J dropped 6 bases, with 10 bases sitting between them. This chain connects TRBV28 to TRBJ1-5, with D maybe TRBD1 (5 bases). The sequence was collected from a man in his fifties who received an inactivated influenza vaccine. Sequencing used PBMCs from blood, obtained on the day of vaccination. The CDR3 region is CASSLSGGGQPQHF. The CDR3 DNA reads TGTGCCAGCAGTTTATCGGGTGGGGGTCAGCCCCAGCATTTT.